Shown below are 16 T cell receptor beta chains from a single sample sequenced in a study of early T cells in non-severe SARS-CoV-2 infection. TCRdb called the 5' RACE reads again in MiXCR, with one record for every CDR3 protein. The sample has 55,000 to 75,000 distinct CDR3 sequences, approximately 11% seen once. Source material: whole blood. The receptors stem from an adult who was a healthcare worker with PCR-confirmed SARS-CoV-2 infection or an uninfected control (not recorded which).

This clonotype has only a few counts. This chain uses TRBV15 with TRBJ2-3; D gene uncertain. The V end lost 2 bases, the J end lost 3 bases, and 15 bases lay between the germline ends. This CDR3 region has 16 residues. Germline CDR1 reads LNHNV; CDR2 reads YYDKDF (reference sequence). The DNA of the CDR3 is TGTGCCACCAGCAGAAAGGCCCCTCCTAGGACAGATACGCAGTATTTT. This codes for CATSRKAPPRTDTQYF.

This clonotype was picked up a small number of times. The CDR3 reads CASSVAQARDTQYF. CDR3 bases: TGTGCCAGCAGCGTCGCACAGGCTCGGGATACGCAGTATTTT. This chain joins TRBV9 and TRBJ2-3; weak D call: TRBD1 (5 bases). The germline V gene encodes CDR1 SGDLS and CDR2 YYNGEE. This CDR3 spans 14 amino acids. Trimming removed 2 bases from V and 6 bases from J, with 13 bases in between.

This clonotype showed up just a few times. The gene calls are TRBV12-3 or TRBV12-4 and TRBJ2-7; D not certain. The CDR3 runs 14 residues. V lost 5 bases, J lost 0 bases, and 11 bases lay in between. For the CDR3, the DNA is TGTGCCAGCAGTCGGAGAATTCGCTCCTACGAGCAGTACTTC. It translates to CASSRRIRSYEQYF.

This clonotype was recorded a few times. The chain employs TRBV6-5 and TRBJ1-5; maybe TRBD1 (5 bases). This CDR3 region has 16 residues. CDR1 is MNHEY and CDR2 is SVGAGI in the germline V gene. V shed 5 bases and J shed 0 bases, with 14 bases lying between them. The CDR3 reads CASSPRGEGSNQPQHF. The CDR3 nucleotides are TGTGCCAGCAGTCCGCGGGGGGAGGGTAGCAATCAGCCCCAGCATTTT.

This chain links TRBV10-3 with TRBJ2-3; D is uncertain. This CDR3 contains 13 residues. Germline lookup yields CDR1 ENHRY and CDR2 SYGVKD. Trimming cost V 4 bases and J 6 bases, with 11 bases left between them. CDR3 loop: CAISGARGDTQYF. In DNA, the CDR3 is TGTGCCATCAGTGGGGCCCGTGGGGATACGCAGTATTTT.

The chain links TRBV15 to TRBJ2-7, with 7 positions matching TRBD2. J was trimmed by 1 base and V by 5 bases; bases with no gene match: 11. This CDR3 is 16 amino acids long. Germline CDR1 LNHNV, CDR2 YYDKDF (reference sequence). The CDR3 reads CATSDGPTSLSYEQYF. CDR3 bases: TGTGCCACCAGCGATGGGCCGACTAGCCTGTCCTACGAGCAGTACTTC.

This clonotype appeared a few times. The rearrangement joins TRBV29-1 to TRBJ1-2; 9 bases line up with TRBD1. Per germline, CDR1 SQVTM and CDR2 ANQGSEA. The CDR3 has 12 amino acids. Trimming took 6 bases from V and 6 from J; bases not matched to a gene: 5. CDR3 sequence: CSVPQGAHGYTF. CDR3 DNA: TGCAGCGTGCCACAGGGGGCGCATGGCTACACCTTC.

On this clonotype itself: One end of the junction varies from germline; a read error may be responsible. The chain carries TRBV11-2 and TRBJ2-3; D is undetermined. Germline lookup yields CDR1 SGHAT and CDR2 FQNNGV. CDR3 length: 11 residues. The CDR3 DNA is TGTGTCAGCAGCTTGGGTGATACGCAGTATTTT. This encodes CVSSLGDTQYF. Full variable domain (outside the CDR3, taken from reference TRBV11-2 and TRBJ2-3): EAGVAQSPRYKIIEKRQSVAFWCNPISGHATLYWYQQILGQGPKLLIQFQNNGVVDDSQLPKDRFSAERLKGVDSTLKIQPAKLEDSAVYLCVSSLGDTQYFGPGTRLTVL.

This clonotype was detected many times. The chain employs TRBV20-1 and TRBJ2-3; the D is unclear. V was clipped by 1 base and J by 0 bases, with 11 bases between them. The CDR3 consists of 15 residues. The V gene's germline CDR1 is DFQATT and CDR2 SNEGSKA (reference sequence). The CDR3 sequence: CSARGGAASTDTQYF. DNA of the CDR3: TGCAGTGCTAGAGGAGGCGCGGCTAGCACAGATACGCAGTATTTT.

This clonotype has a count of ten or more. This chain connects TRBV30 to TRBJ2-7; TRBD2 might be the D (5 bases). The V gene's germline CDR1 is GTSNPN and CDR2 SVGIG (reference sequence). CDR3 length: 13 residues. Trimming pared 1 base from V and 7 bases from J, leaving 14 bases between. The CDR3 region has the DNA TGTGCCTGGAGTGCCCTAGAGGGTGTTGAGCAGTACTTC. Amino acids: CAWSALEGVEQYF.

This clonotype was seen ten or more times. This chain's CDR3 is CASSQGDRVLDEQFF. DNA of the CDR3: TGCGCCAGCAGCCAAGGGGACAGGGTTTTGGATGAGCAGTTCTTC. The rearrangement uses TRBV4-3 and TRBJ2-1; 9 nucleotides match TRBD1. The CDR3 length is 15 residues. The germline V gene encodes CDR1 LGHNA and CDR2 YSLEER. The V gene end was trimmed by 1 base and the J gene end by 8 bases; junction bases not matched to a gene: 6.

The gene calls are TRBV12-3 or TRBV12-4 and TRBJ2-2, with 10 bases lining up with TRBD1. After removal of 6 bases from V and 6 bases from J, the junction contained 7 bases not matched to a gene. CDR3 size: 15 residues. The CDR3 DNA reads as TGTGCCAGCAGCCGTCCGGGACAGGGGCCCGGGGAGCTGTTTTTT. This encodes CASSRPGQGPGELFF.

This clonotype was seen repeatedly, ten times or more. J is TRBJ2-3 and V is TRBV20-1; D is undetermined. This CDR3 is built from 12 residues. Trimming took off 0 bases at V and 7 bases at J, with 8 bases between the two ends. Germline V gene data show CDR1 as DFQATT and CDR2 as SNEGSKA (reference sequence). The CDR3: CSARDLLHTQYF. CDR3 nucleotide sequence: TGCAGTGCTAGAGATTTGTTGCATACGCAGTATTTT.

Remarks on this clonotype: A junction boundary mismatches the germline segment, possibly from a read error. The chain joins TRBV29-1 to TRBJ1-2, with a possible D match to TRBD1 (5 bases). The CDR3 has 13 amino acids. Germline loops: CDR1 SQVTM, CDR2 ANQGSEA. CDR3 DNA: TGCAGCGTAGAAGGGACGGACTCGTATGGCTACACCTTC. Protein: CSVEGTDSYGYTF.

The chain joins TRBV2 to TRBJ1-1; tentatively, D is TRBD1 (6 bases). CDR3 length equals 13 residues. Germline CDR1 and CDR2: SNHLY and FYNNEI. V was shortened by 6 bases and J by 4 bases, with 12 bases between the two germline ends. The CDR3 bases are TGTGCCAGCAGGTCTACAGGGATCACTGAAGCTTTCTTT. Translated: CASRSTGITEAFF.

The chain employs TRBV6-2 or TRBV6-3 and TRBJ2-7; either TRBD1 or TRBD2 may fit D (5 bases each). CDR1 and CDR2 from the germline V gene are MNHEY and SVGEGT. Trimming pared 6 bases from V and 1 base from J, leaving 16 bases between. This CDR3 region has 15 residues. In DNA, the CDR3 is TGTGCCAGCAGGTCTCCGGGGCCAGCGTCCTACGAGCAGTACTTC. This codes for CASRSPGPASYEQYF.